Sequencing of this TCR beta chain was carried out in a study of regulatory T cells in long-lasting Graves disease. The sample's time point: newly diagnosed GD, antithyroid drugs for less than 3 months. There was RNA extracted from PBMCs, and the TCR library was made from it. The patients included were those that came from an endocrinology department in Xi'an, China. Through Arm-PCR of CDR3 regions and iRepertoire HTBI primers, TCR beta libraries were built. As handled by the study authors: Segment identification across samples yielded roughly 62 TRBV and some 13 TRBJ segments. Each CDR3 protein is one row after TCRdb ran MiXCR on the multiplex PCR reads. The V and J calls follow TCRdb's processing rather than the paper's. The sample yields hundreds of thousands of distinct CDR3 sequences, approximately 13% seen once. This clonotype was counted a few times. These data were also filed under a second study, of T cells in Graves' hyperthyroidism and ophthalmopathy. According to that study: Stable hyperthyroidism and ophthalmopathy were separated using 13 V-J signatures.

This material consisted of peripheral blood mononuclear cells (PBMCs), taken at new diagnosis, from a patient treated with antithyroid drugs. This TCR derives from a man aged 25 to 40 with Graves disease.

CDR3: CASSDTAYTDTQYF. Here the CDR3 DNA reads TGTGCCAGCAGTGACACCGCATACACAGATACGCAGTATTTT. This chain joins TRBV6-4 and TRBJ2-3, with D uncertain. This CDR3 has 14 residues. The germline V and J ends were trimmed by 2 bases and 2 bases, with 8 bases remaining between them. Germline-derived CDR1 and CDR2 are MRHNA and SNTAGT.